These 16 T cell receptor beta chains were all obtained from the same sample, sequenced in a study of blood T cell repertoires in COVID-19. Profiled with immunoSEQ multiplex PCR; TCRdb holds only in-frame clones, not every one. The data show 200,000 to 250,000 clones, 87% seen once. The sequencing sample was made of peripheral blood. The receptors shown here come from a man aged 55-75 years who had recovered from COVID-19.

This sequence joins TRBV30 and TRBJ2-3; the D gene is possibly TRBD2 (6 bases). CDR3 length equals 13 residues. The V end lost 8 bases, the J end lost 2 bases, and 14 bases lay between the germline ends. CDR1 is GTSNPN, CDR2 SVGIG, per germline (reference sequence). The CDR3 region is CATAEGNTDTQYF. CDR3 in DNA: TGTGCCACAGCGGAGGGAAACACAGATACGCAGTATTTT. The entire variable domain, with the rest obtained from reference TRBV30 and TRBJ2-3, is as follows: SQTIHQWPATLVQPVGSPLSLECTVEGTSNPNLYWYRQAAGRGLQLLFYSVGIGQISSEVPQNLSASRPQDRQFILSSKKLLLSDSGFYLCATAEGNTDTQYFGPGTRLTVL.

The chain is built from TRBV5-4 and TRBJ2-2; D remains unclear. Between the trimmed V and J ends, which lost 9 bases and 6 bases, there was a span of 12 bases. Germline CDR1 reads SGHNT; CDR2 reads YYREEE (reference sequence). This CDR3 comprises 12 residues. The CDR3 is CAIDVAPGELFF. DNA of the CDR3: TGTGCCATCGACGTAGCCCCCGGGGAGCTGTTTTTT.

This clone has just one count. The chain has TRBV28 and TRBJ1-5, with 11 nucleotides matching TRBD1. From germline, CDR1 is MDHEN and CDR2 SYDVKM. V lost 5 bases, J lost 4 bases, and 4 bases stayed unmatched. This CDR3 is 15 amino acids long. The CDR3 here is CASSAGTGGNQPQHF. The DNA of the CDR3 is TGTGCCAGCAGTGCCGGGACAGGGGGGAATCAGCCCCAGCATTTT.

The chain has TRBV30 and TRBJ1-6; D may be TRBD1 (6 bases). Between the trimmed V and J ends, which lost 8 bases and 10 bases, there was a span of 15 bases. CDR1 GTSNPN and CDR2 SVGIG come from the germline V gene (reference sequence). The CDR3 loop spans 12 amino acids. CDR3 region: CAERGMGSPLHF. CDR3 bases: TGTGCCGAGAGGGGGATGGGGTCACCCCTCCACTTT.

This clone occurred once. V gene TRBV30 combines with J gene TRBJ2-7, with 11 bases identical to TRBD2. V shed 3 bases and J 3 bases; nucleotides not matched to a gene: 1. Germline lookup yields CDR1 GTSNPN and CDR2 SVGIG (reference sequence). CDR3 size: 13 residues. The CDR3 loop is CAWRTSGSYEQYF. Here the CDR3 DNA reads TGTGCCTGGAGAACTAGCGGGAGCTACGAGCAGTACTTC.

The V gene is TRBV11-2, the J gene TRBJ1-2, with a weak D call TRBD1 (6 bases). CDR3 length: 12 residues. V was trimmed by 5 bases and J by 4 bases, leaving 8 bases between them. Germline V CDR1 and CDR2: SGHAT, FQNNGV. The CDR3 coding sequence is TGTGCCAGCAGCGAAGGGGGCTATGGCTACACCTTC. Translating gives CASSEGGYGYTF.

This clone was detected only once. J is TRBJ1-1 and V is TRBV15; TRBD1 matches at 7 bases. From germline, CDR1 is LNHNV and CDR2 YYDKDF (reference sequence). The CDR3 runs to 16 residues. V was clipped by 4 bases and J by 0 bases; unmatched bases: 8. CDR3 protein: CATSTSRGTLNTEAFF. The CDR3 DNA follows: TGTGCCACCAGCACTAGCAGGGGGACACTGAACACTGAAGCTTTCTTT. The full variable domain, completed using reference TRBV15 and TRBJ1-1, is DAMVIQNPRYQVTQFGKPVTLSCSQTLNHNVMYWYQQKSSQAPKLLFHYYDKDFNNEADTPDNFQSRRPNTSFCFLDIRSPGLGDTAMYLCATSTSRGTLNTEAFFGQGTRLTVV.

This clone was observed once. The CDR3 DNA reads as TGTGCCAGCCTTCCCGGGCTAGCCTATTACGAGCAGTACTTC. It translates to CASLPGLAYYEQYF. V and J are TRBV6-5 and TRBJ2-7, with TRBD2 as a possible D gene (5 bases). CDR1 and CDR2 from the germline V gene are MNHEY and SVGAGI. The CDR3 consists of 14 residues. Deletions cut 8 bases from V and 4 bases from J, with 18 bases between.

The DNA for the CDR3 is TGTGCCAGCAGGTTGACAGGGGTTCTCAATGAGCAGTTCTTC. This codes for CASRLTGVLNEQFF. This chain uses TRBV7-2 with TRBJ2-1, with 8 positions matching TRBD1. The V gene end was trimmed by 6 bases and the J gene end by 6 bases; junction bases not matched to a gene: 7. CDR1 and CDR2 (germline): SGHTA, FQGNSA. This CDR3 is 14 amino acids long.

The chain recombines TRBV7-2 with TRBJ2-7, with a tentative D call TRBD1 (6 bases). This CDR3 spans 16 amino acids. The germline CDR1 and CDR2 sequences are SGHTA and FQGNSA. Trimming shortened V by 3 bases and J by 2 bases, and 17 bases separated the two germline ends. The CDR3 loop is CASSFRGQSLTYEQYF. In DNA form, the CDR3 reads TGTGCCAGCAGCTTCAGGGGACAATCTCTAACCTACGAGCAGTACTTC.

The chain uses TRBV20-1 and TRBJ2-3, with TRBD2 matching 8 bases. Losses at the gene ends were 3 bases for V and 6 bases for J; bases not matched to a gene: 14. Germline CDR1 DFQATT, CDR2 SNEGSKA (reference sequence). The CDR3 contains 16 residues. Here the CDR3 DNA reads TGCAGTGCTAGTAAGACCGGGGGGGGCTTCGGGGATACGCAGTATTTT. The encoded protein is CSASKTGGGFGDTQYF.

The rearrangement joins TRBV12-3 or TRBV12-4 to TRBJ1-2, with TRBD1 matching 7 bases. The CDR3 is made up of 12 amino acids. V was clipped by 3 bases and J by 7 bases; unmatched bases: 2. In nucleotides, the CDR3 is TGTGCCAGCAGTTTCACAGGGGCTGGCTACACCTTC. Translation gives CASSFTGAGYTF.

The J gene is TRBJ2-1, the V gene TRBV5-4; TRBD1 agrees at 7 bases. This CDR3 comprises 14 residues. Per the germline V gene, CDR1 is SGHNT and CDR2 is YYREEE (reference sequence). V dropped 5 bases and J dropped 5; count of bases not matched to a gene: 7. The CDR3 DNA is TGTGCCAGCAGTTATGGGACAGCAGACAATGAGCAGTTCTTC. It is translated as CASSYGTADNEQFF.

This chain connects TRBV18 to TRBJ2-5; 9 nucleotides align to TRBD1. The ends lost 6 bases at V and 4 bases at J; junction bases unmatched: 9. This CDR3 has 15 amino acids. Germline V lookup: CDR1 KGHSH, CDR2 LQKENI. The CDR3 DNA is TGTGCCAGCTCTCTACAGGGGGCTGGCAGAGAGACCCAGTACTTC. Amino acid sequence: CASSLQGAGRETQYF.

The chain has TRBV9 and TRBJ2-7; 8 nucleotides line up with TRBD1. The junction had 5 bases not matched to a gene; V was cut back by 1 base and J by 2 bases. The CDR3 extends over 15 amino acids. Germline V gene data show CDR1 as SGDLS and CDR2 as YYNGEE. The chain's CDR3 is CASSVTGTGPYEQYF. The CDR3 coding sequence is TGTGCCAGCAGCGTAACGGGGACAGGCCCCTACGAGCAGTACTTC.

CDR3 sequence: CASSLDRGVGETQYF. The CDR3 nucleotides are TGTGCCAGCAGTTTAGACAGGGGGGTTGGGGAGACCCAGTACTTC. The chain couples TRBV28 to TRBJ2-5, with 9 bases lining up with TRBD1. Germline trimming cut 2 bases from V and 5 bases from J; bases unmatched to any gene: 6. The CDR3 runs to 15 residues. The V gene's germline CDR1 is MDHEN and CDR2 SYDVKM.